This entry describes one T cell receptor (beta chain). CDR1 LGHNA and CDR2 YNFKEQ come from the germline V gene. The CDR3 covers 14 residues. The V end lost 1 base, the J end lost 4 bases, and 9 bases lay between the germline ends. TCRdb's copy holds only in-frame clones and misses some; the assay was immunoSEQ multiplex PCR. The data contain roughly 130,000 clones, approximately 86% of them singletons. The source of the sample is a study of control samples from healthy donors and cancer patients. This rearrangement joins TRBV4-2 to TRBJ2-3; D is undetermined. This receptor was obtained from a woman aged 30 to 39 in good health. The sequencing sample was made of blood. Here the CDR3 DNA reads TGTGCCAGCAGCCAAGCTCCTGGGGCAGATACGCAGTATTTT. Encoded protein: CASSQAPGADTQYF.